Here is one TCR beta chain with its context. As yet, its antigen is unknown. The data were obtained in a study of type 1 regulatory T cells. Study summary: T-allo10 is an in vitro-generated, Tr1-enriched CD4 T cell product specific for alloantigen. Study observations and caveats: Tr1 cells had a more restricted TCR repertoire than non-Tr1 cells.

TCRdb called the reads again in MiXCR, with one record for every CDR3 protein. The data contain approximately 6,000 distinct CDR3 sequences, more than 30% of them singletons. The sample was cultured type 1 regulatory T (Tr1) cells, either the whole culture or a sorted fraction (not recorded which). This receptor was taken from a human donor in good health.

CDR3 DNA: TGTGCCAGCAGTTACCCCGTGGGGGGTGAAGCGACCCAGTACTTC. It specifies CASSYPVGGEATQYF. The chain links TRBV6-2 or TRBV6-3 to TRBJ2-5; the D gene is possibly TRBD2 (6 bases). The V gene's germline CDR1 is MNHEY and CDR2 SVGEGT. V shed 2 bases and J shed 7 bases, with 17 bases lying between them. There are 15 residues in the CDR3.